The 26 T cell receptor beta chains below all came from one sample that was sequenced in a study of blood T cells in healthy people across ages. A J-beta primer mix and a sample-barcoded 5' primer were used in a second PCR of about 6 to 12 cycles. TCRdb re-analysed the 5' RACE reads in MiXCR, keeping a single row per CDR3 protein. The sample consists of 1.4 million to 1.5 million distinct CDR3 sequences, 42% of them appearing once. The sequenced material came from blood. All receptors come from a woman aged 18-29 years in good health.

This clonotype appeared a few times. V usage is TRBV11-2 and J usage is TRBJ2-7; the D gene is possibly TRBD2 (6 bases). From germline, CDR1 is SGHAT and CDR2 FQNNGV. The CDR3 runs 13 residues. The V end was cut by 3 bases, the J end by 6 bases, with 12 bases between. Written as DNA, the CDR3 is TGTGCCAGCAGCTTGGGGGAGGTCGGCGAGCAGTACTTC. Protein product: CASSLGEVGEQYF.

The gene calls are TRBV15 and TRBJ2-2; D perhaps matches TRBD2 (6 bases). This CDR3 contains 13 residues. V was cut by 5 bases and J by 7 bases, with 11 bases left in between. Germline CDR1 reads LNHNV; CDR2 reads YYDKDF (reference sequence). CDR3 amino acids: CATSPGGDGELFF. CDR3 coding DNA: TGTGCCACCAGCCCCGGCGGGGACGGGGAGCTGTTTTTT.

This chain joins TRBV2 and TRBJ2-4; the match to TRBD2 covers 10 bases. TRBJ2-7 explains the end of the DNA better; the J call may be wrong. Germline V lookup: CDR1 SNHLY, CDR2 FYNNEI. There are 14 residues in the CDR3. The CDR3 region is CASSYGAGGNEQYF. The CDR3 bases are TGTGCCAGCAGTTATGGAGCGGGAGGGAACGAGCAGTACTTC.

The chain combines TRBV27 with TRBJ1-1, with 8 positions matching TRBD1. This CDR3 spans 16 amino acids. CDR1 and CDR2 (germline): MNHEY, SMNVEV (reference sequence). V was pared by 4 bases and J by 5 bases, with 12 bases of the junction left unmatched. Here the CDR3 reads CASSSIRGRADTEAFF. CDR3 bases: TGTGCCAGCAGTTCCATCAGGGGGCGAGCTGATACTGAAGCTTTCTTT.

This clonotype was recorded a few times. The V and J genes are TRBV5-1 and TRBJ2-3, with 7 bases fitting TRBD2. J was trimmed by 0 bases and V by 4 bases; bases with no gene match: 5. The CDR3 length is 15 residues. CDR1 is SGHRS, CDR2 YFSETQ, per germline. The CDR3 region is CASSVAGVSTDTQYF. CDR3 sequence (DNA): TGCGCCAGCAGCGTCGCGGGAGTGAGCACAGATACGCAGTATTTT.

This clonotype was seen more than once but under ten times. CDR3 sequence (DNA): TGTGCCAGCAGCCAAAAATTGGACGGGACCGGGGAGCTGTTTTTT. This sequence encodes CASSQKLDGTGELFF. This rearrangement joins TRBV4-2 to TRBJ2-2, with D unresolved. Trimming took off 2 bases at V and 5 bases at J, with 12 bases between the two ends. Germline V lookup: CDR1 LGHNA, CDR2 YNFKEQ. This CDR3 is 15 amino acids long.

V gene TRBV28 combines with J gene TRBJ2-7; 9 bases map to TRBD2. There are 13 residues in the CDR3. Trimming cost V 10 bases and J 0 bases; bases outside gene matches: 4. Germline assignment: CDR1 MDHEN and CDR2 SYDVKM. The CDR3 DNA sequence: TGTGCCACCAGGACTAGCGACTCCTACGAGCAGTACTTC. Protein: CATRTSDSYEQYF.

This clonotype was picked up many times. This chain uses TRBV6-5 with TRBJ2-7; D call uncertain. CDR3 length: 13 residues. Trimming cost V 6 bases and J 5 bases, with 14 bases left between them. Germline CDR1 is MNHEY and CDR2 is SVGAGI. DNA of the CDR3: TGTGCCAGCAGCCACCCGGGTACCCACGAGCAGTACTTC. Translated: CASSHPGTHEQYF.

The rearrangement links TRBV10-3 to TRBJ1-2; TRBD1 matches at 7 bases. The length of the CDR3 is 15 residues. Germline CDR1 and CDR2: ENHRY and SYGVKD. V was pared by 3 bases and J by 0 bases, with 4 bases of the junction left unmatched. CDR3 bases: TGTGCCATCAGTGACGTTCAGGGGGCTAACTATGGCTACACCTTC. Its protein is CAISDVQGANYGYTF.

This clonotype was observed a handful of times. Written as DNA, the CDR3 is TGCGCCAGCAGTGTCGGGACAGGGGGCGTGGAGACCCAGTACTTC. Residues: CASSVGTGGVETQYF. The chain joins TRBV10-1 to TRBJ2-5, with 12 nucleotides matching TRBD1. Trimming removed 4 bases from V and 5 bases from J; junction bases left unmatched: 5. The CDR3 has 15 amino acids. CDR1 WNHNN and CDR2 SYGVQD come from the germline V gene (reference sequence).

This clonotype was observed a few times. The chain recombines TRBV7-2 with TRBJ2-7; D unclear. The CDR3 has 14 residues. The V gene's germline CDR1 is SGHTA and CDR2 FQGNSA. The ends were cut back, 5 bases at V and 6 bases at J, with 17 bases in the middle. The CDR3 is CASSARGGESEQYF. In DNA, the CDR3 is TGTGCCAGCAGCGCCCGCGGTGGAGAAAGCGAGCAGTACTTC.

In this sample, this clonotype turned up once. One end of the junction is discordant with germline, which a read error may explain. The CDR3 nucleotides are TGCGCCGGCAGTGAGTCGACTCCTAGGGGGCTGGTTCATGGCTACACCTTC. It codes for CAGSESTPRGLVHGYTF. The chain recombines TRBV10-2 with TRBJ1-2; 7 bases match TRBD1. Per the germline V gene, CDR1 is WSHSY and CDR2 is SAAADI. The CDR3 contains 17 residues.

In its sample, this clonotype was seen many times. The V call is TRBV4-1, the J call TRBJ2-1; maybe TRBD1 (5 bases). Germline V gene data show CDR1 as MGHRA and CDR2 as YSYEKL. The V end was cut by 4 bases, the J end by 2 bases, with 15 bases between. The CDR3 runs 16 residues. The CDR3, as DNA: TGCGCCAGCAGCCCCCAGGGCAGAGACGCCTACAATGAGCAGTTCTTC. Translated, it gives CASSPQGRDAYNEQFF.

V and J are TRBV20-1 and TRBJ2-7; unclear D gene. This CDR3 contains 16 residues. Trimming removed 5 bases from V and 0 bases from J, with 20 bases in between. The germline gives CDR1 DFQATT, CDR2 SNEGSKA (reference sequence). CDR3 DNA sequence: TGCAGTGCTCCCACTGGGGTTCCTCTGGTCTCCTACGAGCAGTACTTC. Translating gives CSAPTGVPLVSYEQYF.

A word on this clonotype: The junction and the germline gene differ at one end; a read error may be behind it. The V gene is TRBV7-9, the J gene TRBJ1-2; D gene ambiguous. In germline, CDR1 is SEHNR, CDR2 FQNEAQ (reference sequence). The CDR3 is made up of 12 amino acids. The CDR3 nucleotides are TGTGTCAGCAGCTTAGCGTCCCAGGGCTACACCTTC. Protein: CVSSLASQGYTF.

The chain is built from TRBV28 and TRBJ1-5; TRBD1 might be the D (5 bases). Trimming removed 6 bases at V and 5 bases at J, with 14 bases between. This CDR3 has 14 amino acids. Germline CDR1 reads MDHEN; CDR2 reads SYDVKM. CDR3 sequence (DNA): TGTGCCAGCAGCCCGGCGGGGCTCGATCAGCCCCAGCATTTT. Amino acids: CASSPAGLDQPQHF.

This clonotype was counted many times. The CDR3 DNA sequence: TGTGCCAGCAGCTTAGGACTAGCGGGCCATGAGCAGTTCTTC. It codes for CASSLGLAGHEQFF. The V and J genes are TRBV7-2 and TRBJ2-1; 10 nucleotides align to TRBD2. This CDR3 spans 14 amino acids. V shed 1 base and J 8 bases; nucleotides not matched to a gene: 2. CDR1 is SGHTA and CDR2 is FQGNSA in the germline V gene. Looking up the rest from reference TRBV7-2 and TRBJ2-1 gives the full variable domain: GAGVSQSPSNKVTEKGKDVELRCDPISGHTALYWYRQSLGQGLEFLIYFQGNSAPDKSGLPSDRFSAERTGGSVSTLTIQRTQQEDSAVYLCASSLGLAGHEQFFGPGTRLTVL.

The gene calls are TRBV20-1 and TRBJ2-2; 8 bases fit TRBD2. Per germline, CDR1 DFQATT and CDR2 SNEGSKA (reference sequence). V was pared by 0 bases and J by 5 bases, with 11 bases of the junction left unmatched. The CDR3 sequence is 17 residues long. The CDR3 spells CSARDPRAGGLTGELFF. The CDR3 DNA reads as TGCAGTGCTAGAGATCCGCGGGCGGGGGGCCTTACCGGGGAGCTGTTTTTT.

The rearrangement joins TRBV4-1 to TRBJ2-3; a possible D gene is TRBD1 (6 bases). The CDR3 is made up of 13 amino acids. From germline, CDR1 is MGHRA and CDR2 YSYEKL. V was shortened by 1 base and J by 5 bases, with 7 bases between the two germline ends. The CDR3 nucleotides read TGCGCCAGCAGCCAAGTACAGGGAGATACGCAGTATTTT. Translated: CASSQVQGDTQYF.

This clonotype has more than one count but fewer than ten. The chain joins TRBV5-1 to TRBJ2-5, with D possibly being TRBD1 or TRBD2 (5 bases each). The CDR3 length is 13 residues. Trimming took 4 bases from V and 2 from J, leaving 9 bases between them. CDR1 is SGHRS, CDR2 YFSETQ, per germline. The CDR3 nucleotides are TGCGCCAGCAGCGAGGGGAGACAAGAGACCCAGTACTTC. Its translation is CASSEGRQETQYF.

This clonotype came up a few times. The chain uses TRBV7-3 and TRBJ1-5; perhaps TRBD1 as D (5 bases). From germline, CDR1 is SGHTA and CDR2 FQGTGA. Trimming left V 2 bases short and J 6 bases short, with 20 bases between. The CDR3 length is 17 residues. CDR3: CASSLVPGRVSGQPQHF. The DNA of the CDR3 is TGTGCCAGCAGCTTAGTTCCGGGACGGGTTTCTGGTCAGCCCCAGCATTTT.

The genes are TRBV29-1 and TRBJ1-1; no firm D call. CDR3 length: 14 amino acids. V was trimmed by 2 bases and J by 1 base, leaving 11 bases between them. Germline CDR1 and CDR2: SQVTM and ANQGSEA. CDR3 DNA sequence: TGCAGCGTTGAAAGTGGGCGGGGGAACACTGAAGCTTTCTTT. Its protein product is CSVESGRGNTEAFF.

J is TRBJ2-7 and V is TRBV20-1; possible D gene TRBD1, 6 bases. The germline gives CDR1 DFQATT, CDR2 SNEGSKA (reference sequence). This CDR3 has 19 amino acids. V was shortened by 0 bases and J by 2 bases, with 26 bases between the two germline ends. The CDR3 reads CSARDLILAGQKYPYEQYF. CDR3 nucleotide sequence: TGCAGTGCTAGAGATCTCATTTTAGCCGGACAGAAATATCCCTACGAGCAGTACTTC.

As DNA, the CDR3 is TGTGCCAGCAAGGGTACGGACGTCTACTCCTACAATGAGCAGTACTTC. It codes for CASKGTDVYSYNEQYF. The genes are TRBV28 and TRBJ2-1, with D hard to call. The DNA matches TRBJ2-7 better at its end, which makes the J call doubtful. Germline CDR1 MDHEN, CDR2 SYDVKM. CDR3 length: 16 residues.

The chain recombines TRBV4-2 with TRBJ2-7; 8 bases match TRBD1. The germline V gene has CDR1 LGHNA and CDR2 YNFKEQ. The CDR3 runs to 17 residues. The V gene end was trimmed by 4 bases and the J gene end by 4 bases; junction bases not matched to a gene: 15. The DNA of the CDR3 is TGTGCCAGCAGCCCTCAAACTTCAGGGGGCATGTTATACGAGCAGTACTTC. Amino acids: CASSPQTSGGMLYEQYF.

The CDR3 loop reads CASSLDDERDEQYF. In DNA form, the CDR3 reads TGTGCCAGCAGCTTAGATGACGAAAGGGACGAGCAGTACTTC. The chain links TRBV7-2 to TRBJ2-7; D call uncertain. Trimming cost V 1 base and J 5 bases, with 12 bases left between them. Germline CDR1 reads SGHTA; CDR2 reads FQGNSA. CDR3 size: 14 residues. The full variable domain, with the rest looked up from reference TRBV7-2 and TRBJ2-7, is GAGVSQSPSNKVTEKGKDVELRCDPISGHTALYWYRQSLGQGLEFLIYFQGNSAPDKSGLPSDRFSAERTGGSVSTLTIQRTQQEDSAVYLCASSLDDERDEQYFGPGTRLTVT.